This TCR beta chain is from a study of cytomegalovirus exposure and HLA in healthy donors. Study results and limitations: HLA restriction was apparent for most CMV-associated TCR beta chains in a later analysis. A later analysis linked a missense DCLRE1C variant to TCR beta V- and J-gene trimming.

Trimming cost V 1 base and J 1 base, with 8 bases left between them. The germline CDR1 and CDR2 sequences are LNHNV and YYDKDF (reference sequence). CDR3 length: 15 amino acids. With regard to this clone: Its antigen is undetermined.

This PCR relied on a set of 60 Vbeta primers and 13 Jbeta primers. As processed by the authors: Among the unique TCR beta chains that a later analysis counted, about 85 million in all, roughly 10 million were shared. Clones were read by immunoSEQ multiplex PCR, and TCRdb kept only the in-frame ones, dropping some. V and J calls and clone size are as listed in that table; D and trimming were resolved from the DNA. In the table there are about 250,000 clones, roughly two thirds of which are singletons. Sequences were obtained from PBMCs. V gene TRBV15 combines with J gene TRBJ2-4; D perhaps matches TRBD2 (6 bases). This TCR was sampled from a female donor in good health and CMV-seronegative. The CDR3 nucleotides are TGTGCCACCAGCAGAGCTGGAGGGGCCAAAAACATTCAGTACTTC. This translates into CATSRAGGAKNIQYF. The full variable domain, in which reference TRBV15 and TRBJ2-4 provide the parts outside the CDR3, is DAMVIQNPRYQVTQFGKPVTLSCSQTLNHNVMYWYQQKSSQAPKLLFHYYDKDFNNEADTPDNFQSRRPNTSFCFLDIRSPGLGDTAMYLCATSRAGGAKNIQYFGAGTRLSVL.